These 27 T cell receptor beta chains were all obtained from the same sample, sequenced in a study of blood T cell repertoires in COVID-19. TCRdb keeps only in-frame clones here, not all; method: immunoSEQ multiplex PCR. Of 65,000 to 85,000 clones detected, 75% to 90% appear once; the ten largest clones hold roughly 8.8%. The specimen was peripheral blood. The receptors were gathered from a man aged 45-60 years with active COVID-19.

The chain joins TRBV7-2 to TRBJ1-5; TRBD1 aligns across 8 bases. With V trimmed by 5 bases and J by 5 bases, 8 bases remained unmatched. CDR1 SGHTA and CDR2 FQGNSA come from the germline V gene. The CDR3 covers 15 residues. CDR3 in amino acids: CASSPQAQGDQPQHF. CDR3 DNA: TGTGCCAGCAGCCCCCAGGCACAGGGGGATCAGCCCCAGCATTTT.

The J gene is TRBJ1-1, the V gene TRBV6-2 or TRBV6-3, with 7 positions matching TRBD1. Germline V lookup: CDR1 MNHEY, CDR2 SVGEGT. The ends lost 2 bases at V and 2 bases at J; junction bases unmatched: 8. The CDR3 extends over 16 amino acids. The CDR3 is CASSYETGYRNTEAFF. CDR3 in DNA: TGTGCCAGCAGTTACGAGACAGGGTATCGAAACACTGAAGCTTTCTTT.

This chain connects TRBV7-9 to TRBJ1-2, with D perhaps matching TRBD1 (5 bases). Trimming cost V 5 bases and J 0 bases, with 13 bases left between them. Looked up from germline, CDR1 is SEHNR and CDR2 is FQNEAQ (reference sequence). This CDR3 is 15 amino acids long. This CDR3 reads CASSQHGTANYGYTF. The CDR3, as DNA: TGTGCCAGCAGCCAGCACGGGACTGCTAACTATGGCTACACCTTC.

V gene TRBV5-4 combines with J gene TRBJ1-1, with D hard to call. The V end was cut by 3 bases, the J end by 0 bases, with 12 bases between. The CDR3 totals 15 residues. Germline CDR1 is SGHNT and CDR2 is YYREEE (reference sequence). CDR3 DNA: TGTGCCAGCAGCTCCGCGGAAACCATGAACACTGAAGCTTTCTTT. Its protein is CASSSAETMNTEAFF. Drawing the rest from reference TRBV5-4 and TRBJ1-1, the complete variable domain is ETGVTQSPTHLIKTRGQQVTLRCSSQSGHNTVSWYQQALGQGPQFIFQYYREEENGRGNFPPRFSGLQFPNYSSELNVNALELDDSALYLCASSSAETMNTEAFFGQGTRLTVV.

The rearrangement links TRBV4-1 to TRBJ2-1; no clear D. Germline V CDR1 and CDR2: MGHRA, YSYEKL. The ends were cut back, 0 bases at V and 1 base at J, with 7 bases in the middle. The CDR3 has 15 residues. CDR3 nucleotide sequence: TGCGCCAGCAGCCAAGAGTTCGGTTCCTACAATGAGCAGTTCTTC. Residues: CASSQEFGSYNEQFF.

The chain joins TRBV5-5 to TRBJ1-1, with 8 positions matching TRBD1. Germline-derived CDR1 and CDR2 are SGHKS and YYEKEE (reference sequence). The CDR3 runs to 18 residues. Trimming removed 2 bases from V and 4 bases from J; junction bases left unmatched: 16. CDR3 in DNA: TGTGCCAGCAGCTTTCTCGCCAGGGGGCGGTCGTTGGGCACTGAAGCTTTCTTT. It codes for CASSFLARGRSLGTEAFF. Using reference TRBV5-5 and TRBJ1-1 for the parts outside the CDR3, the full variable domain is DAGVTQSPTHLIKTRGQQVTLRCSPISGHKSVSWYQQVLGQGPQFIFQYYEKEERGRGNFPDRFSARQFPNYSSELNVNALLLGDSALYLCASSFLARGRSLGTEAFFGQGTRLTVV.

This chain uses TRBV5-4 with TRBJ2-7, with 11 bases that match TRBD1. The CDR3 is 15 residues long. Trimming took 3 bases from V and 6 from J; bases not matched to a gene: 8. The germline V gene encodes CDR1 SGHNT and CDR2 YYREEE (reference sequence). Here the CDR3 DNA reads TGTGCCAGCAGCTCCCCGGGACAGGGGGGTACCGAGCAGTACTTC. The encoded protein is CASSSPGQGGTEQYF.

The chain carries TRBV6-6 and TRBJ1-2; a possible D gene is TRBD1 (5 bases). Trimming took off 3 bases at V and 2 bases at J, with 10 bases between the two ends. CDR1 and CDR2 from the germline V gene are MNHNY and SVGAGI (reference sequence). This CDR3 region has 14 residues. The CDR3: CASSYGAGNYGYTF. CDR3 nucleotides: TGTGCCAGCAGTTATGGGGCAGGGAACTATGGCTACACCTTC.

J is TRBJ1-5 and V is TRBV10-3; a weak D match, TRBD1 (5 bases). Germline V gene sequence: CDR1 ENHRY, CDR2 SYGVKD. This CDR3 comprises 15 residues. The V end was cut by 5 bases, the J end by 2 bases, with 13 bases between. The CDR3 bases are TGTGCCATCAGTCGGGGGGTGGGGGGCAATCAGCCCCAGCATTTT. It specifies CAISRGVGGNQPQHF.

Turning to this clone: The junction differs from germline at one of its ends, possibly a read error. The chain is built from TRBV2 and TRBJ1-1; D remains ambiguous. This CDR3 contains 14 residues. Germline lookup yields CDR1 SNHLY and CDR2 FYNNEI. CDR3: CASRRGPGNTEAFF. DNA of the CDR3: TGTGCAAGCAGGCGGGGTCCGGGGAACACTGAAGCTTTCTTT.

The chain has TRBV9 and TRBJ2-2, with 13 nucleotides matching TRBD2. CDR1 SGDLS and CDR2 YYNGEE come from the germline V gene. Trimming cost V 4 bases and J 3 bases; bases outside gene matches: 6. The CDR3 is 17 residues long. CDR3 coding DNA: TGTGCCAGCAGCAAAACGGGACTAGCGGGGTACACCGGGGAGCTGTTTTTT. As protein: CASSKTGLAGYTGELFF.

The chain has TRBV11-2 and TRBJ1-2; D not certain. This CDR3 is 14 amino acids long. V lost 0 bases and J lost 1, with 6 bases in between. Per the germline V gene, CDR1 is SGHAT and CDR2 is FQNNGV. For the CDR3, the DNA is TGTGCCAGCAGCTTAGAGGCCGATAACTATGGCTACACCTTC. This encodes CASSLEADNYGYTF.

The chain couples TRBV7-9 to TRBJ1-6; the D gene is possibly TRBD1 (5 bases). CDR1 SEHNR and CDR2 FQNEAQ come from the germline V gene (reference sequence). This CDR3 is 13 amino acids long. Trimming took 3 bases from V and 11 from J, leaving 11 bases between them. CDR3 nucleotide sequence: TGTGCCAGCAGCTTGGGGCAGGCAGCACCCCTCCACTTT. It yields the protein CASSLGQAAPLHF.

The CDR3 reads CSVGWDRDNQPQHF. In DNA, the CDR3 is TGCAGCGTTGGGTGGGACAGGGACAATCAGCCCCAGCATTTT. The J gene is TRBJ1-5, the V gene TRBV29-1; the match to TRBD1 covers 9 bases. CDR3 length: 14 amino acids. Germline V gene lookup returns CDR1 SQVTM and CDR2 ANQGSEA. The trim removed 4 bases at V and 3 bases at J, leaving 4 bases unmatched.

The rearrangement links TRBV5-5 to TRBJ2-3; TRBD2 is a possible D gene (5 bases). This CDR3 contains 15 residues. Trimming removed 1 base from V and 2 bases from J, with 11 bases in between. Germline lookup yields CDR1 SGHKS and CDR2 YYEKEE (reference sequence). The CDR3 loop reads CASSLTGIDTDTQYF. DNA for the CDR3: TGTGCCAGCAGCTTGACCGGGATCGACACAGATACGCAGTATTTT. The complete variable domain, with remaining parts taken from reference TRBV5-5 and TRBJ2-3, reads DAGVTQSPTHLIKTRGQQVTLRCSPISGHKSVSWYQQVLGQGPQFIFQYYEKEERGRGNFPDRFSARQFPNYSSELNVNALLLGDSALYLCASSLTGIDTDTQYFGPGTRLTVL.

The chain employs TRBV25-1 and TRBJ2-1; 8 bases align to TRBD2. The CDR3 has 16 residues. Trimming took 3 bases from V and 7 from J; bases not matched to a gene: 11. The germline gives CDR1 MGHDK, CDR2 SYGVNS. The CDR3 bases are TGTGCCAGCAGTGACCCTGAACGGGGGGGCCATAATGAGCAGTTCTTC. Its translation: CASSDPERGGHNEQFF.

This chain connects TRBV2 to TRBJ1-1; maybe TRBD1 (6 bases). The length of the CDR3 is 12 residues. The V and J ends lost 2 bases and 14 bases respectively, with 15 bases between them. Germline lookup yields CDR1 SNHLY and CDR2 FYNNEI. CDR3 DNA sequence: TGTGCCAGCAGTGAAACCCGGGGGGCCCTCTTCTTT. Translation gives CASSETRGALFF.

The rearrangement uses TRBV28 and TRBJ1-2; no clear D. CDR1 is MDHEN, CDR2 SYDVKM, per germline. The CDR3 covers 14 residues. Trimming took 8 bases from V and 3 from J, leaving 16 bases between them. The CDR3 sequence: CASGQQYIDYGYTF. Written as DNA, the CDR3 is TGTGCCAGCGGTCAACAGTACATTGACTATGGCTACACCTTC.

The rearrangement uses TRBV6-1 and TRBJ2-3; D might be TRBD2 (7 bases). V lost 0 bases to trimming and J lost 2 bases, with 18 bases between them. Per germline, CDR1 MNHNS and CDR2 SASEGT. The CDR3 length is 18 residues. CDR3 sequence reads: CASSEARGGGGVTDTQYF. The CDR3 nucleotides are TGTGCCAGCAGTGAAGCGCGTGGGGGCGGGGGAGTCACAGATACGCAGTATTTT.

V is TRBV6-5 and J is TRBJ2-7; D unclear. With 6 bases removed from V and 0 bases from J, the gap between germline ends came to 12 bases. The CDR3 runs to 14 residues. Germline CDR1 MNHEY, CDR2 SVGAGI. The CDR3 here is CASRREYSSYEQYF. For the CDR3, the DNA is TGTGCCAGCAGACGTGAGTACAGCTCCTACGAGCAGTACTTC.

V usage is TRBV2 and J usage is TRBJ2-2; D remains ambiguous. Trimming stripped 7 bases from V and 8 bases from J, with 14 bases between. The CDR3 contains 13 residues. Per germline, CDR1 SNHLY and CDR2 FYNNEI. CDR3 coding DNA: TGTGCCAGCACCTACTATGGCCGGGGGGAGCTGTTTTTT. Translated, it gives CASTYYGRGELFF.

This clone was counted a few times. This rearrangement joins TRBV5-1 to TRBJ1-5; TRBD1 matches 10 bases. The CDR3 consists of 14 residues. CDR1 is SGHRS, CDR2 YFSETQ, per germline. V was clipped by 3 bases and J by 4 bases; unmatched bases: 1. The CDR3 sequence is CASSSGQGNQPQHF. As DNA, the CDR3 is TGCGCCAGCAGCTCGGGACAGGGGAATCAGCCCCAGCATTTT.

The CDR3 reads CASTKTGDYYEQYF. CDR3 DNA: TGTGCCAGTACCAAGACAGGGGATTACTACGAGCAGTACTTC. The chain combines TRBV19 with TRBJ2-7; TRBD1 agrees at 8 bases. V shed 7 bases and J 3 bases; nucleotides not matched to a gene: 8. The germline gives CDR1 LNHDA, CDR2 SQIVND (reference sequence). The CDR3 is 14 residues long.

The chain employs TRBV10-2 and TRBJ2-3; perhaps TRBD2 as D (6 bases). Trimming stripped 6 bases from V and 2 bases from J, with 12 bases between. Germline values: CDR1 WSHSY, CDR2 SAAADI. This CDR3 has 14 amino acids. CDR3: CASREGGATDTQYF. The CDR3 coding sequence is TGCGCCAGCAGGGAAGGCGGGGCCACAGATACGCAGTATTTT.

The V gene is TRBV7-8, the J gene TRBJ2-7; 9 bases agree with TRBD1. The germline V gene encodes CDR1 SGHVS and CDR2 FQNEAQ. J gave up 2 bases and V 5 bases, and 4 bases lay outside the gene matches. The CDR3 is 14 amino acids. The CDR3 loop reads CASSGGQGPYEQYF. CDR3 sequence (DNA): TGTGCCAGCAGCGGGGGACAGGGACCCTACGAGCAGTACTTC.

The chain combines TRBV7-2 with TRBJ1-1; 7 bases map to TRBD1. This CDR3 contains 13 residues. Germline CDR1 SGHTA, CDR2 FQGNSA. V lost 5 bases to trimming and J lost 5 bases; unmatched junction nucleotides: 5. The CDR3 loop is CASSPTGVTEAFF. CDR3 coding DNA: TGTGCCAGCAGCCCTACAGGGGTAACTGAAGCTTTCTTT. Filled out from reference TRBV7-2 and TRBJ1-1, the complete variable domain reads GAGVSQSPSNKVTEKGKDVELRCDPISGHTALYWYRQSLGQGLEFLIYFQGNSAPDKSGLPSDRFSAERTGGSVSTLTIQRTQQEDSAVYLCASSPTGVTEAFFGQGTRLTVV.

The chain couples TRBV5-5 to TRBJ2-7; TRBD2 aligns across 7 bases. CDR3 length equals 16 residues. The germline V gene encodes CDR1 SGHKS and CDR2 YYEKEE (reference sequence). Trimming at V came to 0 bases and at J to 1 base, leaving 7 bases not matched to a gene. In nucleotides, the CDR3 is TGTGCCAGCAGCTTGGTATTCAGGGAGGGGTCCTACGAGCAGTACTTC. Translation: CASSLVFREGSYEQYF.